A single sample gave rise to the 22 T cell receptor beta chains below, sequenced in a study of blood T cell repertoires in COVID-19. Libraries were prepared by immunoSEQ multiplex PCR; TCRdb keeps only in-frame clonotypes and omits some of them. Here the sample spans about 190,000 clones, around 84% being singletons. Input material: peripheral blood. These receptors were taken from a human donor in a cohort sampled during active COVID-19.

This clone was counted between two and nine times. The V gene is TRBV18, the J gene TRBJ2-3, with D uncertain. The CDR3 loop spans 11 amino acids. The V gene lost 6 bases and the J gene lost 6 bases, with 7 bases spanning the gap. CDR1 is KGHSH and CDR2 is LQKENI in the germline V gene. The CDR3 nucleotides read TGTGCCAGCTCTTGGCAGGATACGCAGTATTTT. The encoded protein is CASSWQDTQYF.

This rearrangement joins TRBV2 to TRBJ1-2; TRBD1 is a possible D gene (6 bases). This CDR3 has 13 residues. Germline V lookup: CDR1 SNHLY, CDR2 FYNNEI. V was shortened by 9 bases and J by 4 bases, with 15 bases between the two germline ends. CDR3 in DNA: TGTGCCAGTAGCCGGGACACGGTCTATGGCTACACCTTC. Its translation is CASSRDTVYGYTF.

This chain connects TRBV29-1 to TRBJ1-6, with D tentatively TRBD1 (5 bases). V was cut by 3 bases and J by 8 bases, with 11 bases left in between. The CDR3 covers 13 residues. Per germline, CDR1 SQVTM and CDR2 ANQGSEA. CDR3 loop: CSVEIGGDSPLHF. CDR3 DNA: TGCAGCGTTGAGATCGGGGGTGATTCACCCCTCCACTTT.

This clone was counted once. The chain carries TRBV11-1 and TRBJ2-1; 8 bases line up with TRBD2. The CDR3 is made up of 14 amino acids. In germline, CDR1 is SGHAT, CDR2 FQDESV (reference sequence). Losses at the gene ends were 5 bases for V and 15 bases for J; bases not matched to a gene: 15. The CDR3 protein is CASSPVVEGLARFF. The CDR3 DNA sequence: TGTGCCAGCAGCCCGGTGGTTGAAGGACTAGCCCGGTTCTTC.

J is TRBJ2-2 and V is TRBV4-1, with 7 positions matching TRBD2. The J segment lost 1 base and the V segment lost 6 bases, leaving 2 bases of the junction unmatched. There are 14 residues in the CDR3. In germline, CDR1 is MGHRA, CDR2 YSYEKL. The CDR3 loop reads CASRWEGNTGELFF. In DNA form, the CDR3 reads TGCGCCAGCAGGTGGGAGGGGAACACCGGGGAGCTGTTTTTT.

In this sample, this clone turned up a few times. The chain uses TRBV6-2 or TRBV6-3 and TRBJ1-5, with TRBD1 matching over 8 bases. The ends lost 2 bases at V and 7 bases at J; junction bases unmatched: 10. The germline V gene has CDR1 MNHEY and CDR2 SVGEGT. CDR3 length: 16 residues. DNA of the CDR3: TGTGCCAGCAGTTACGATCAGGGGGCTCTACTACAGCCCCAGCATTTT. It codes for CASSYDQGALLQPQHF.

The chain couples TRBV28 to TRBJ2-7; D perhaps matches TRBD1 (6 bases). This CDR3 is 12 amino acids long. V was clipped by 10 bases and J by 0 bases, with 10 bases between them. CDR1 is MDHEN, CDR2 SYDVKM, per germline. This CDR3 is CATRTVSYEQYF. The DNA of the CDR3 is TGTGCCACCCGGACAGTCTCCTACGAGCAGTACTTC. The variable domain in full, with the rest retrieved from reference TRBV28 and TRBJ2-7, is DVKVTQSSRYLVKRTGEKVFLECVQDMDHENMFWYRQDPGLGLRLIYFSYDVKMKEKGDIPEGYSVSREKKERFSLILESASTNQTSMYLCATRTVSYEQYFGPGTRLTVT.

V and J are TRBV6-1 and TRBJ2-7; TRBD1 aligns across 9 bases. With V trimmed by 1 base and J by 3 bases, 4 bases remained unmatched. The CDR3 is 15 amino acids. Germline CDR1 is MNHNS and CDR2 is SASEGT. The CDR3 reads CASSEDPGQGYEQYF. CDR3 DNA: TGTGCCAGCAGTGAAGACCCGGGACAGGGCTACGAGCAGTACTTC.

The DNA of the CDR3 is TGTGCCAGCAGTCCCCCTAGTTCCGAAGCCCGGACCCAGTACTTC. Encoded protein: CASSPPSSEARTQYF. The V and J genes are TRBV28 and TRBJ2-5; D is unresolved. Trimming stripped 5 bases from V and 7 bases from J, with 20 bases between. The CDR3 consists of 15 residues. Germline loops: CDR1 MDHEN, CDR2 SYDVKM. Full variable domain (rest looked up from reference TRBV28 and TRBJ2-5): DVKVTQSSRYLVKRTGEKVFLECVQDMDHENMFWYRQDPGLGLRLIYFSYDVKMKEKGDIPEGYSVSREKKERFSLILESASTNQTSMYLCASSPPSSEARTQYFGPGTRLLVL.

The J gene is TRBJ2-1, the V gene TRBV11-3; 9 bases fit TRBD1. Unmatched junction bases numbered 6, after V lost 5 bases and J lost 4 bases. The CDR3 has 15 residues. Germline V gene sequence: CDR1 SGHNT, CDR2 YENEEA. The CDR3 DNA is TGTGCCAGCAGCACGGGACAGGGCTCATACAATGAGCAGTTCTTC. This translates into CASSTGQGSYNEQFF.

The CDR3 DNA follows: TGTGCCAGCAGACCTGGAGCAGGGGGCCGGGACACCATATATTTT. Translated: CASRPGAGGRDTIYF. V and J are TRBV5-5 and TRBJ1-3; 8 bases are shared with TRBD1. The CDR3 is made up of 15 amino acids. The trim removed 5 bases at V and 8 bases at J, leaving 12 bases unmatched. Germline CDR1 and CDR2: SGHKS and YYEKEE (reference sequence).

The V call is TRBV15, the J call TRBJ2-2; possibly TRBD1 for D (5 bases). This CDR3 region has 14 residues. CDR1 and CDR2 from the germline V gene are LNHNV and YYDKDF (reference sequence). The CDR3 DNA reads TGTCAAATAGGTCGCAGGGAGAACACCGGGGAGCTGTTTTTT. It translates to CQIGRRENTGELFF.

The V gene is TRBV7-9, the J gene TRBJ1-1; D call uncertain. Germline loops: CDR1 SEHNR, CDR2 FQNEAQ (reference sequence). The CDR3 covers 13 residues. V was shortened by 1 base and J by 1 base, with 4 bases between the two germline ends. The CDR3 DNA sequence: TGTGCCAGCAGCTTAGTCGGGAACACTGAAGCTTTCTTT. Translating it yields CASSLVGNTEAFF.

The chain recombines TRBV5-1 with TRBJ2-5, with 7 bases that match TRBD2. CDR3 length: 14 amino acids. Germline-derived CDR1 and CDR2 are SGHRS and YFSETQ. Trimming took 4 bases from V and 1 from J; bases not matched to a gene: 4. The CDR3 region is CASSEGLLQETQYF. In nucleotides, the CDR3 is TGCGCCAGCAGCGAGGGACTACTCCAAGAGACCCAGTACTTC. Looking up the rest from reference TRBV5-1 and TRBJ2-5 gives the full variable domain: KAGVTQTPRYLIKTRGQQVTLSCSPISGHRSVSWYQQTPGQGLQFLFEYFSETQRNKGNFPGRFSGRQFSNSRSEMNVSTLELGDSALYLCASSEGLLQETQYFGPGTRLLVL.

This clone was seen a handful of times. V gene TRBV7-3 combines with J gene TRBJ1-5, with unresolved D. CDR1 SGHTA and CDR2 FQGTGA come from the germline V gene. The length of the CDR3 is 13 residues. The V and J ends lost 0 bases and 4 bases respectively, with 4 bases between them. CDR3 region: CASSLTANQPQHF. CDR3 sequence (DNA): TGTGCCAGCAGCTTAACTGCGAATCAGCCCCAGCATTTT.

The chain joins TRBV5-1 to TRBJ1-4; 7 nucleotides match TRBD1. There are 14 residues in the CDR3. In germline, CDR1 is SGHRS, CDR2 YFSETQ. V dropped 0 bases and J dropped 6; count of bases not matched to a gene: 2. This chain's CDR3 is CASSLVTGDEKLFF. Here the CDR3 DNA reads TGCGCCAGCAGCTTGGTTACAGGGGATGAAAAACTGTTTTTT.

V gene TRBV9 combines with J gene TRBJ1-2, with D uncertain. CDR3 size: 13 residues. Germline loops: CDR1 SGDLS, CDR2 YYNGEE. V lost 0 bases and J lost 8, with 11 bases in between. This CDR3 reads CASSVDGSGGYTF. Here the CDR3 DNA reads TGTGCCAGCAGCGTAGACGGTTCGGGAGGCTACACCTTC.

The chain has TRBV27 and TRBJ1-2; 8 bases align to TRBD1. The ends lost 6 bases at V and 8 bases at J; junction bases unmatched: 11. The CDR3 is 14 amino acids. The germline V gene has CDR1 MNHEY and CDR2 SMNVEV (reference sequence). The CDR3 protein is CASRDRVDLGGYTF. CDR3 nucleotide sequence: TGTGCCAGCAGGGACAGGGTGGATTTAGGGGGCTACACCTTC.

The chain carries TRBV5-1 and TRBJ2-1; 14 bases align to TRBD2. The CDR3 has 20 residues. The V gene end was trimmed by 4 bases and the J gene end by 2 bases; junction bases not matched to a gene: 14. CDR1 SGHRS and CDR2 YFSETQ come from the germline V gene. For the CDR3, the DNA is TGCGCCAGCAGCAAGGCTGCCGGGACTAGCGGGAGTCTGACCTACAATGAGCAGTTCTTC. It yields the protein CASSKAAGTSGSLTYNEQFF.

The chain carries TRBV18 and TRBJ1-3; no definite D call. Germline CDR1 and CDR2: KGHSH and LQKENI. There are 15 residues in the CDR3. Deletions cut 6 bases from V and 5 bases from J, with 17 bases between. In nucleotides, the CDR3 is TGTGCCAGCTCTCCCCCGGGAACAGCTCGAAACACCATATATTTT. Protein sequence: CASSPPGTARNTIYF.

The chain uses TRBV24-1 and TRBJ1-2; D gene uncertain. CDR1 KGHDR and CDR2 SFDVKD come from the germline V gene. Trimming took 5 bases from V and 3 from J, leaving 9 bases between them. This CDR3 region has 13 residues. CDR3 amino acids: CATSVSGYYGYTF. The CDR3 DNA follows: TGTGCCACCAGTGTATCGGGATACTATGGCTACACCTTC.

The genes are TRBV25-1 and TRBJ2-7; 10 bases match TRBD1. Trimming took 6 bases from V and 3 from J; bases not matched to a gene: 2. CDR1 and CDR2 from the germline V gene are MGHDK and SYGVNS. CDR3 size: 13 residues. As DNA, the CDR3 is TGTGCCAGCAGGGGACAGGGGCGCTACGAGCAGTACTTC. Its translation is CASRGQGRYEQYF.